This TCR beta chain was obtained from a study of OX40 agonist ivuxolimab in advanced cancers. At the level of the study: Having had anti-PD-1, anti-PD-L1 or anti-CTLA-4 therapy before was allowed, and roughly 38% had some.

The assay was immunoSEQ multiplex PCR, and TCRdb's table has in-frame clones only and misses some. Here the sample spans some 20,000 clones, 74% being singletons. CDR3 length: 14 residues. Trimming took 6 bases from V and 2 from J, leaving 14 bases between them. Germline V CDR1 and CDR2: SNHLY, FYNNEI. The sequenced sample was CD4+ or CD8+ T cells sorted from blood, obtained in a trial of the OX40 agonist ivuxolimab. The chain carries TRBV2 and TRBJ2-7; D not certain. The clonotype was recovered from an adult with an advanced solid tumor such as melanoma, head and neck, liver or kidney cancer. This CDR3 reads CASSPPASPYEQYF. DNA for the CDR3: TGTGCCAGCAGCCCTCCGGCGAGCCCCTACGAGCAGTACTTC. The full variable domain, with the rest looked up from reference TRBV2 and TRBJ2-7, is EPEVTQTPSHQVTQMGQEVILRCVPISNHLYFYWYRQILGQKVEFLVSFYNNEISEKSEIFDDQFSVERPDGSNFTLKIRSTKLEDSAMYFCASSPPASPYEQYFGPGTRLTVT.